This TCR beta chain stems from a study of T cell responses to AZD1222 COVID-19 vaccine. Broader study findings: Reportedly, nearly half the spike-specific TCRs target unmutated variant regions. Repertoires were obtained solely post-peak T cell response.

For this clone: The target antigen is unknown.

The CDR3 is made up of 17 amino acids. CDR1 is GTSNPN and CDR2 is SVGIG in the germline V gene (reference sequence). The V end lost 2 bases, the J end lost 0 bases, and 17 bases lay between the germline ends. The repertoire was sequenced with immunoSEQ multiplex PCR; TCRdb's copy has only in-frame clones and lacks some. Among 90,000 to 120,000 clones listed, about 93% were seen once. This receptor was identified in an adult who received the AZD1222 COVID-19 vaccine. The sample consisted of peripheral blood, taken 28 days after the second AZD1222 dose. V is TRBV30 and J is TRBJ2-4, with TRBD2 as a possible D gene (6 bases). CDR3 sequence reads: CAWSQDYPTGAKNIQYF. The CDR3 DNA reads as TGTGCCTGGAGTCAGGACTATCCGACGGGAGCCAAAAACATTCAGTACTTC.